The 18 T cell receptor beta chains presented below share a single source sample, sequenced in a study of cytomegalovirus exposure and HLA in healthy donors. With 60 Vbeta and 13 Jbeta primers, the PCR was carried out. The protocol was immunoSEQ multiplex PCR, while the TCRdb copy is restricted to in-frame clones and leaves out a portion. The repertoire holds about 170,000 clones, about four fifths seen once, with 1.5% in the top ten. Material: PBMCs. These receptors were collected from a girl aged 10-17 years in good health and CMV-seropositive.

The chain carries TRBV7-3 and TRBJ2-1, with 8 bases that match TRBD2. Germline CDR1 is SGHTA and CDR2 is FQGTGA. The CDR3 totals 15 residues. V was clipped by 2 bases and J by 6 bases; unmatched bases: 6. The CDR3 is CASSLRLASPNEQFF. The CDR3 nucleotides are TGTGCCAGCAGCTTACGACTAGCGTCCCCCAATGAGCAGTTCTTC.

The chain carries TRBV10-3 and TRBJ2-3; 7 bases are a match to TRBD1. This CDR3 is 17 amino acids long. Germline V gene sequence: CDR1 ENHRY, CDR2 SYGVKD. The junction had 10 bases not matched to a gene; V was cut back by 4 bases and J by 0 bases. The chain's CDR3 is CAISGTGSLGSTDTQYF. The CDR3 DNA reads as TGTGCCATCAGTGGGACAGGATCCTTGGGTAGCACAGATACGCAGTATTTT.

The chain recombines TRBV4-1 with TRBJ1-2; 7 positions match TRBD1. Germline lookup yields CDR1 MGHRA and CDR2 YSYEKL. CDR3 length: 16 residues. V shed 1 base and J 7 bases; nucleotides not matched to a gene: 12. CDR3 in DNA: TGCGCCAGCAGCCAAGGCGGAAACAGGGGATCCGGTGGCTACACCTTC. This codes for CASSQGGNRGSGGYTF.

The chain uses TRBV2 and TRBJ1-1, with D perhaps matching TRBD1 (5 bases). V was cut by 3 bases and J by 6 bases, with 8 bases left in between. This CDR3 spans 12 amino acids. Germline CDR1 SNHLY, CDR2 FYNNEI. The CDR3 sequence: CASSEGGAEAFF. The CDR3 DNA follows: TGTGCCAGCAGTGAGGGGGGGGCTGAAGCTTTCTTT.

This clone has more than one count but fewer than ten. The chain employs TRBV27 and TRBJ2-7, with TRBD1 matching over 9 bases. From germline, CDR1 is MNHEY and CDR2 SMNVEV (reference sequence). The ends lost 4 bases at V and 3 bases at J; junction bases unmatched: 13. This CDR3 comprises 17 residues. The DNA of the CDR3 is TGTGCCAGCAGTTACGGGAACGGACAGGGGAATTTCTACGAGCAGTACTTC. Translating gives CASSYGNGQGNFYEQYF.

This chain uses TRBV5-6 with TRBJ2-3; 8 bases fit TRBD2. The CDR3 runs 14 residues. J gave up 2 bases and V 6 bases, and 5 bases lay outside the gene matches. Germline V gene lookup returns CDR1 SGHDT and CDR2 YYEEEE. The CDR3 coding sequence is TGTGCCAGCACCAAACTAGCGGACACAGATACGCAGTATTTT. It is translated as CASTKLADTDTQYF.

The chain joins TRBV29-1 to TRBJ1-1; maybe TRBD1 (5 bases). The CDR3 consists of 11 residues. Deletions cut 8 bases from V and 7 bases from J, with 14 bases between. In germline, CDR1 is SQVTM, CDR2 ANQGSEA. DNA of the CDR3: TGCAGCACAGGCATGGGCGGTGAAGCTTTCTTT. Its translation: CSTGMGGEAFF.

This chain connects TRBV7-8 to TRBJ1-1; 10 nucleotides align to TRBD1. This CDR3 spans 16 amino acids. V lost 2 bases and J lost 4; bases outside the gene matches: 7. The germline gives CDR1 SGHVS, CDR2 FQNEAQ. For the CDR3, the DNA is TGTGCCAGCAGCTTAATGGGGGACAGGGGACCCACTGAAGCTTTCTTT. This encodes CASSLMGDRGPTEAFF.

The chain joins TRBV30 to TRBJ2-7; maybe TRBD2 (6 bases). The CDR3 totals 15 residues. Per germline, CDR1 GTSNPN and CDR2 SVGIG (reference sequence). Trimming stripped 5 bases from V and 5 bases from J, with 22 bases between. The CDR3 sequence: CAWVTGRTPGHEQYF. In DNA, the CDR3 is TGTGCCTGGGTGACCGGGAGAACGCCTGGCCACGAGCAGTACTTC.

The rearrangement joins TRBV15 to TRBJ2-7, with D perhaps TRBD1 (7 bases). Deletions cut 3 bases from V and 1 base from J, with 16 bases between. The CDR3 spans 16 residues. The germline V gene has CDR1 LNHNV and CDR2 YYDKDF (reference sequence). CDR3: CATSRGGTAFSYEQYF. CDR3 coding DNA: TGTGCCACCAGCAGGGGCGGGACAGCATTTTCCTACGAGCAGTACTTC. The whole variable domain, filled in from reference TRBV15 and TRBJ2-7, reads DAMVIQNPRYQVTQFGKPVTLSCSQTLNHNVMYWYQQKSSQAPKLLFHYYDKDFNNEADTPDNFQSRRPNTSFCFLDIRSPGLGDTAMYLCATSRGGTAFSYEQYFGPGTRLTVT.

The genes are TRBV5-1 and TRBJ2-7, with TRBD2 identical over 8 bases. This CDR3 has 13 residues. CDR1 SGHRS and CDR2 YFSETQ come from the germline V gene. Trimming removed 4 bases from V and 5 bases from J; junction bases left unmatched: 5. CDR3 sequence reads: CASSPGGGNEQYF. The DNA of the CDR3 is TGCGCCAGCAGCCCCGGGGGGGGGAACGAGCAGTACTTC.

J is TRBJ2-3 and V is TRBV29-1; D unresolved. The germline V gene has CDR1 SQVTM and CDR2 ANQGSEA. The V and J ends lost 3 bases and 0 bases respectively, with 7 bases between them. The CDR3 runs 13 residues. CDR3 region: CSVEIGSTDTQYF. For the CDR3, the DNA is TGCAGCGTTGAGATCGGGAGCACAGATACGCAGTATTTT.

As DNA, the CDR3 is TGTGCCAGCAGCAAGGAGGGCACAGATACGCAGTATTTT. Amino acids: CASSKEGTDTQYF. The rearrangement links TRBV7-3 to TRBJ2-3, with TRBD2 as a possible D gene (5 bases). V lost 5 bases and J lost 1, with 7 bases in between. Germline V lookup: CDR1 SGHTA, CDR2 FQGTGA. CDR3 length: 13 amino acids.

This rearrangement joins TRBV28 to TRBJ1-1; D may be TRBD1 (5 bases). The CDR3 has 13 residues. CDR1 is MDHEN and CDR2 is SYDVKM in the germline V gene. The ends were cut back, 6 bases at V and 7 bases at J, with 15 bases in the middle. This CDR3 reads CASSPQGFDEAFF. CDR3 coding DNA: TGTGCCAGCAGCCCCCAGGGCTTTGATGAAGCTTTCTTT.

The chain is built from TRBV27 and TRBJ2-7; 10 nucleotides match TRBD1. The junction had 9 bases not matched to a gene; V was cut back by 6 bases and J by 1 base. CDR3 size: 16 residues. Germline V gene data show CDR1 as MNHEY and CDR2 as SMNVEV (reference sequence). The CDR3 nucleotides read TGTGCCAGCAGGCACAGCGGACAGGGGGAGTCCTACGAGCAGTACTTC. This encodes CASRHSGQGESYEQYF.

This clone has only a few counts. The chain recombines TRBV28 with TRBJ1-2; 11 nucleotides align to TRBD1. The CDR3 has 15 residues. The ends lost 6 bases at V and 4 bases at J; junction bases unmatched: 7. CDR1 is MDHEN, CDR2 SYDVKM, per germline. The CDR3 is CASRSGQGAFYGYTF. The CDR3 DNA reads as TGTGCCAGCAGGTCCGGACAGGGGGCATTCTATGGCTACACCTTC.

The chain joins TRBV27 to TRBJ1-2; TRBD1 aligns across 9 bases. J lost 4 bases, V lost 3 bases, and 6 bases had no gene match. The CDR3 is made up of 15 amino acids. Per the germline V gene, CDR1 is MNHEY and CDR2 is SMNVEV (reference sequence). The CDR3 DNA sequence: TGTGCCAGCAGTTTGACAGGGGGAGTTGGCTATGGCTACACCTTC. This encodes CASSLTGGVGYGYTF.

CDR3 region: CASSEPSGAGNTEAFF. In DNA form, the CDR3 reads TGTGCCAGCAGTGAACCAAGTGGTGCAGGGAACACTGAAGCTTTCTTT. This chain joins TRBV25-1 and TRBJ1-1; no definite D call. The length of the CDR3 is 16 residues. V lost 2 bases and J 1 base, leaving 14 bases between the germline ends. Germline V gene lookup returns CDR1 MGHDK and CDR2 SYGVNS.